These 10 T cell receptor beta chains originate from one sample sequenced in a study of T cells expressing NK-cell markers. TCRdb derives one entry per CDR3 protein from the 5' RACE reads, leaving out DNA. The clone table shows some 140,000 distinct CDR3 sequences, with the ten largest holding less than 40%. Material: blood T cells: a sorted CD56 or NKG2C T cell subset, CD4+ or CD8+ T cells, or bulk PBMC T cells (not recorded which). Source of these receptors: a woman aged 50 to 65 in good health.

The V gene is TRBV5-1, the J gene TRBJ2-3. The CDR3 loop spans 15 amino acids. CDR1 is SGHRS and CDR2 is YFSETQ in the germline V gene. The CDR3 sequence: CASSLDSPTTDTQYF.

The CDR3 sequence: CASSMLSYQETQYF. The chain couples TRBV27 to TRBJ2-5. Germline values: CDR1 MNHEY, CDR2 SMNVEV (reference sequence). The CDR3 covers 14 residues.

V gene TRBV29-1 combines with J gene TRBJ2-7. Germline-derived CDR1 and CDR2 are SQVTM and ANQGSEA. CDR3 size: 11 residues. The CDR3: CSVGAGYEQYF.

This chain uses TRBV10-3 with TRBJ2-3; the D call from TCRdb, TRBD1, cannot be confirmed without DNA. CDR3 length: 16 residues. Germline V gives CDR1 ENHRY, CDR2 SYGVKD. CDR3 sequence: CAISESPKRDEDTQYF.

This chain joins TRBV5-6 and TRBJ2-5. The CDR3 runs to 13 residues. Germline values: CDR1 SGHDT, CDR2 YYEEEE. This CDR3 is CASSPESEETQYF.

The genes are TRBV11-3 and TRBJ2-7; TCRdb calls TRBD1, which cannot be checked without DNA. The CDR3 is 18 amino acids. The germline V gene encodes CDR1 SGHNT and CDR2 YENEEA. The CDR3: CASSLRGQGPFGAHEQYF.

The chain is built from TRBV5-4 and TRBJ1-3. CDR3 length: 13 residues. Germline V CDR1 and CDR2: SGHNT, YYREEE (reference sequence). CDR3 sequence: CASSLTPGNTIYF.

The J gene is TRBJ2-7, the V gene TRBV12-3 or TRBV12-4; with no DNA, the TCRdb D assignment of TRBD1 cannot be verified. The CDR3 covers 14 residues. The CDR3 sequence: CASRLRGATYEQYF.

The CDR3 sequence is CASSIGGRPQHF. The V call is TRBV19, the J call TRBJ1-5; TCRdb reports TRBD1, a call that lacks DNA to check it against. This CDR3 is built from 12 residues. Germline values: CDR1 LNHDA, CDR2 SQIVND (reference sequence).

The CDR3 protein is CASNSGQGAIGKTQYF. The chain recombines TRBV3-1 with TRBJ2-5; the D call from TCRdb, TRBD1, cannot be confirmed without DNA. Germline CDR1 LGHDT, CDR2 YNNKEL (reference sequence). This CDR3 region has 16 residues.